The sequence of this T cell receptor (beta chain) was determined in a study of spatial heterogeneity in lung cancer. Comments on this clonotype: Its antigen is unidentified. Because this beta chain is a stray read in a library intended to capture alpha chains, its abundance should not be given much weight.

TCR cDNA molecules were tagged individually, and each one carried a unique molecular identifier. Each CDR3 protein is one row after TCRdb ran MiXCR on the 5' RACE reads. The sample comprises about 18,000 distinct CDR3 sequences, approximately 9.6% of which are singletons, and less than 25% rests with the top ten. As for time point: sample taken at primary tumor resection. No cells were sorted before sequencing. The whole RNA sequenced was extracted from tumor, nontumor lung or frozen PBMC. Study-level points and caveats: Counts that tracked tumor mutation counts were those of expanded intratumoral alpha and beta TCRs.

This sequence originates from a female donor with early-stage non-small cell lung cancer. Source: lung tumor tissue, taken at surgery.

This chain's CDR3 is CASSLAGASNEQFF. The CDR3 coding sequence is TGTGCCAGCAGCTTAGCTGGGGCCTCCAATGAGCAGTTCTTC. This chain links TRBV7-9 with TRBJ2-1; tentatively, D is TRBD1 (5 bases). Germline V CDR1 and CDR2: SEHNR, FQNEAQ (reference sequence). The germline V and J ends were trimmed by 0 bases and 6 bases, with 9 bases remaining between them. This CDR3 is 14 amino acids long.